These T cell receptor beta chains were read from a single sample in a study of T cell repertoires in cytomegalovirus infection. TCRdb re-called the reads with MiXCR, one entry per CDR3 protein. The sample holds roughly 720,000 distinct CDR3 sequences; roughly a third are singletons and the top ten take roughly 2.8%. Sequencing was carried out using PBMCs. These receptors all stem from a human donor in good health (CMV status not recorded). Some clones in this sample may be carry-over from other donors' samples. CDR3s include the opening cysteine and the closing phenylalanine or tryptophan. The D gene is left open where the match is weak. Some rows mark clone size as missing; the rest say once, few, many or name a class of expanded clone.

CDR3nt: TGTGCCAGCAGTGAACAGGGGGAGCGCGAGCAGTACTTC
CDR3aa: CASSEQGEREQYF
d_gene: TRBD1
abundance: many
j_gene: TRBJ2-7
v_gene: TRBV6-1

CDR3nt: TGTGCCAGCAGTCCACTCCACGAAGCGGGAGGGCAGTACAATGAGCAGTTCTTC
CDR3aa: CASSPLHEAGGQYNEQFF
d_gene: TRBD2
abundance: .
j_gene: TRBJ2-1
v_gene: TRBV27

CDR3nt: TGTGCCAGCAGCTTAGCGTTGACAACAGATACGCCGTATTTT
CDR3aa: CASSLALTTDTPYF
d_gene: .
abundance: once
j_gene: TRBJ2-3
v_gene: TRBV6-6

CDR3nt: TGTGCCAGCAGCCCCACCGGGTATTCCACAGATACGCAGTATTTT
CDR3aa: CASSPTGYSTDTQYF
d_gene: .
abundance: .
j_gene: TRBJ2-3
v_gene: TRBV7-9

CDR3nt: TGTGCCAGCAGTTTAAAGCGGGGGGGCCCCTACGAGCAGTACTTC
CDR3aa: CASSLKRGGPYEQYF
d_gene: TRBD2
abundance: few
j_gene: TRBJ2-7
v_gene: TRBV27

CDR3nt: TGTGCCAGCAGCTTAGGCCTGGGGCCGGCTGGAAACACCATATATTTT
CDR3aa: CASSLGLGPAGNTIYF
d_gene: .
abundance: few
j_gene: TRBJ1-3
v_gene: TRBV7-2

CDR3nt: TGTGCCAGCAGTGAAAAGCTAGATACGCAGTATTTT
CDR3aa: CASSEKLDTQYF
d_gene: .
abundance: few
j_gene: TRBJ2-3
v_gene: TRBV6-1

CDR3nt: TGTGCCAGCACCCGCACGGGAGCTCGGGGTTCACCCCTCCACTTT
CDR3aa: CASTRTGARGSPLHF
d_gene: .
abundance: .
j_gene: TRBJ1-6
v_gene: TRBV28

CDR3nt: TGTGCCAGCAGATTCGGTGGGAACACTGAAGCTTTCTTT
CDR3aa: CASRFGGNTEAFF
d_gene: .
abundance: .
j_gene: TRBJ1-1
v_gene: TRBV12-3/TRBV12-4

CDR3nt: TGTGCCAGCAGCCCTACAGGAGGGGGGGCAGATACGCAGTATTTT
CDR3aa: CASSPTGGGADTQYF
d_gene: .
abundance: few
j_gene: TRBJ2-3
v_gene: TRBV6-1

CDR3nt: TGTGCCAGCAGTCCCGGGACTAGCGGTTACAATGAGCAGTTCTTC
CDR3aa: CASSPGTSGYNEQFF
d_gene: TRBD2
abundance: many
j_gene: TRBJ2-1
v_gene: TRBV27

CDR3nt: TGTGGCGTTACAGAACAGGGGCTAACCTACAATGAGCAGTTCTTC
CDR3aa: CGVTEQGLTYNEQFF
d_gene: TRBD1
abundance: .
j_gene: TRBJ2-1
v_gene: TRBV6-6

CDR3nt: TGTGCCAGCATTTCGACAGGGAGGAACACTGAAGCTTTCTTT
CDR3aa: CASISTGRNTEAFF
d_gene: TRBD1
abundance: .
j_gene: TRBJ1-1
v_gene: TRBV2

CDR3nt: TGTGCCAGCTCAACTAAACCACGAGGGGAGAACACTGAAGCTTTCTTT
CDR3aa: CASSTKPRGENTEAFF
d_gene: .
abundance: .
j_gene: TRBJ1-1
v_gene: TRBV18

CDR3nt: TGTGCCAGCGGCTTAGCGGACAATGAGCAGTTCTTC
CDR3aa: CASGLADNEQFF
d_gene: .
abundance: .
j_gene: TRBJ2-1
v_gene: TRBV6-1

CDR3nt: TGTGCCAGCAGTTACTCGTTGGCAGTGATTCTCTGTGGCTACACCTTC
CDR3aa: CASSYSLAVILCGYTF
d_gene: .
abundance: .
j_gene: TRBJ1-2
v_gene: TRBV6-5

CDR3nt: TGTGCCAGCAGCTTTTGGGGGGCTTACTATGGCTACACCTTC
CDR3aa: CASSFWGAYYGYTF
d_gene: .
abundance: .
j_gene: TRBJ1-2
v_gene: TRBV5-3

CDR3nt: TGTGCCAGCAGTGTACTAGAACAAAACAATGAGCAGTTCTTC
CDR3aa: CASSVLEQNNEQFF
d_gene: .
abundance: .
j_gene: TRBJ2-1
v_gene: TRBV12-3/TRBV12-4

CDR3nt: TGTGCCAGCAGTTCCCTCAGACAGGCAACTAATGAAAAACTGTTTTTT
CDR3aa: CASSSLRQATNEKLFF
d_gene: .
abundance: .
j_gene: TRBJ1-4
v_gene: TRBV28

CDR3nt: TGTGCCAGCAGCTGGGGCGGGGGTTCGTATGAGCAGTTCTTC
CDR3aa: CASSWGGGSYEQFF
d_gene: TRBD2
abundance: few
j_gene: TRBJ2-1
v_gene: TRBV5-6

CDR3nt: TGTGCCAGCAGGACTAGCGGGAACACCGGGGAGCTGTTTTTT
CDR3aa: CASRTSGNTGELFF
d_gene: TRBD2
abundance: many
j_gene: TRBJ2-2
v_gene: TRBV28

CDR3nt: TGTGCCAGCACCCGCGGGGGCCTTATCAATGAGCAGTTCTTC
CDR3aa: CASTRGGLINEQFF
d_gene: .
abundance: .
j_gene: TRBJ2-1
v_gene: TRBV28

CDR3nt: TGTGCCAGCAGGATAAAGAATTTGGGCACTGAAGCTTTCTTT
CDR3aa: CASRIKNLGTEAFF
d_gene: .
abundance: .
j_gene: TRBJ1-1
v_gene: TRBV6-6

CDR3nt: TGTGCCAGTACCAGGACAGACTCTGGAAACACCATATATTTT
CDR3aa: CASTRTDSGNTIYF
d_gene: .
abundance: .
j_gene: TRBJ1-3
v_gene: TRBV19

CDR3nt: TGTGCCAGCAGTAACAGATGGGGAGATACGCAGTATTTT
CDR3aa: CASSNRWGDTQYF
d_gene: .
abundance: .
j_gene: TRBJ2-3
v_gene: TRBV6-6

CDR3nt: TGTGCCAGCAGTTTACCGACGGGACAAATATATGGCTACACCTTC
CDR3aa: CASSLPTGQIYGYTF
d_gene: .
abundance: few
j_gene: TRBJ1-2
v_gene: TRBV28

CDR3nt: TGTGCCAGCAGTTCTCCCCCGCCCTCGCTCTACGAGCAGTACTTC
CDR3aa: CASSSPPPSLYEQYF
d_gene: .
abundance: .
j_gene: TRBJ2-7
v_gene: TRBV28

CDR3nt: TGTGCCAGCAGTCCTGAATGGACCGGGGAGCTGTTTTTT
CDR3aa: CASSPEWTGELFF
d_gene: .
abundance: .
j_gene: TRBJ2-2
v_gene: TRBV12-3/TRBV12-4

CDR3nt: TGCAGTGCTAGACCACCTCGGACTAGCGGGAGACCCTACAATGAGCAGTTCTTC
CDR3aa: CSARPPRTSGRPYNEQFF
d_gene: TRBD2
abundance: .
j_gene: TRBJ2-1
v_gene: TRBV20-1

CDR3nt: TGTGCCAGCAGCTCACCCCCTTCGGGCGATCCAGCGGGAGAGACCCAGTACTTC
CDR3aa: CASSSPPSGDPAGETQYF
d_gene: .
abundance: .
j_gene: TRBJ2-5
v_gene: TRBV11-2

CDR3nt: TGTGCCAGCAGTGAAAGGGTGCAGGCCTCCTATGGCTACACCTTC
CDR3aa: CASSERVQASYGYTF
d_gene: .
abundance: .
j_gene: TRBJ1-2
v_gene: TRBV2

CDR3nt: TGCAGTGCTAGAGAATCGGGACACTATCCTAGCACAGATACGCAGTATTTT
CDR3aa: CSARESGHYPSTDTQYF
d_gene: .
abundance: .
j_gene: TRBJ2-3
v_gene: TRBV20-1

CDR3nt: TGCAGCGTTGGGGAGAATAGCAATCAGCCCCAGCATTTT
CDR3aa: CSVGENSNQPQHF
d_gene: .
abundance: many
j_gene: TRBJ1-5
v_gene: TRBV29-1

CDR3nt: TGTGCCAGCAGCTTAGCGCCGGGAGGGCCCACCGAGCAGTACTTC
CDR3aa: CASSLAPGGPTEQYF
d_gene: TRBD2
abundance: .
j_gene: TRBJ2-7
v_gene: TRBV7-8

CDR3nt: TGTGCCAGTACCAGGGGACAGGGTGCGGCCTCTAACTATGGCTACACCTTC
CDR3aa: CASTRGQGAASNYGYTF
d_gene: TRBD1
abundance: few
j_gene: TRBJ1-2
v_gene: TRBV19

CDR3nt: TGTGCCAGCAGTTTCCAGGAAAATGCTTTCTTT
CDR3aa: CASSFQENAFF
d_gene: .
abundance: few
j_gene: TRBJ1-1
v_gene: TRBV28

CDR3nt: TGTGCCAGCAGCTTAGAACACCTGAACACTGAAGCTTTCTTT
CDR3aa: CASSLEHLNTEAFF
d_gene: .
abundance: few
j_gene: TRBJ1-1
v_gene: TRBV7-2

CDR3nt: TGTGCCAGCAGCATATATGAAGGTGGCTACGAGCAGTACTTC
CDR3aa: CASSIYEGGYEQYF
d_gene: .
abundance: .
j_gene: TRBJ2-7
v_gene: TRBV6-1

CDR3nt: TGTGCCAGCAGCTTAGGGGCAGGGAGGGAAGAGACCCAGTACTTC
CDR3aa: CASSLGAGREETQYF
d_gene: TRBD2
abundance: .
j_gene: TRBJ2-5
v_gene: TRBV7-2

CDR3nt: TGTGCCAGCAGCTTAGCGGGCAGCTCGGGGCCCCAGCATTTT
CDR3aa: CASSLAGSSGPQHF
d_gene: .
abundance: many
j_gene: TRBJ1-5
v_gene: TRBV7-9

CDR3nt: TGTGCCAGCAGACTTAGACGAGGGCTAGTGGAGACCCAGTACTTC
CDR3aa: CASRLRRGLVETQYF
d_gene: .
abundance: .
j_gene: TRBJ2-5
v_gene: TRBV7-2

CDR3nt: TGTGCCAGTAGTATGGGTTCCTCTAGCACAGATACGCAGTATTTT
CDR3aa: CASSMGSSSTDTQYF
d_gene: .
abundance: .
j_gene: TRBJ2-3
v_gene: TRBV19

CDR3nt: TGTGCCAGCAGCGATGCATGGGAAGCTTTCTTT
CDR3aa: CASSDAWEAFF
d_gene: .
abundance: .
j_gene: TRBJ1-1
v_gene: TRBV6-1

CDR3nt: TGTGCCAGCCGCTCTCTCACCGGGGAGCTGTTTTTT
CDR3aa: CASRSLTGELFF
d_gene: .
abundance: .
j_gene: TRBJ2-2
v_gene: TRBV28

CDR3nt: TGTGCCAGCAGTGAAGCAGGGGGGGGCTATGGCTACACCTTC
CDR3aa: CASSEAGGGYGYTF
d_gene: .
abundance: once
j_gene: TRBJ1-2
v_gene: TRBV6-1

CDR3nt: TGTGCCATCAGGGCAGGGGCCCTGAACACTGAAGCTTTCTTT
CDR3aa: CAIRAGALNTEAFF
d_gene: .
abundance: .
j_gene: TRBJ1-1
v_gene: TRBV10-3

CDR3nt: TGTGCCAGCAGTTTAGGATCAATAGGACTAGGGCGGTTTTTCACAGATACGCAGTATTTT
CDR3aa: CASSLGSIGLGRFFTDTQYF
d_gene: TRBD2
abundance: .
j_gene: TRBJ2-3
v_gene: TRBV28

CDR3nt: TGTGCCAGCAGCTTTGCCGGGACAGTCCTCGGGGAGCTGTTTTTT
CDR3aa: CASSFAGTVLGELFF
d_gene: TRBD1
abundance: many
j_gene: TRBJ2-2
v_gene: TRBV7-2